This T cell receptor beta chain was sequenced for a study of CXCR3-negative and CXCR3-positive naive CD8 T cells. Study-wide context: The study obtained 140 million or so TRB reads, about 1.5 +/- 0.3 million per library.

Researchers prepared the TRB cDNA libraries using 5' RACE with UMI labels. Each CDR3 protein gets one entry in TCRdb, which reprocessed the 5' RACE reads and gives no DNA. The specimen's table records some 140,000 distinct CDR3 sequences. As regards this clonotype: The antigen is not known.

Findings and caveats of the study: Naive CXCR3-positive and CXCR3-negative cells shared TRBV-TRBJ usage; memory cells diverged. Both naive subsets had comparably high diversity; memory CD8+ cells much lower. CXCR3-positive naive cells carried more hydrophobic TRB CDR3s than CXCR3-negative ones.

The CDR3 has 13 amino acids. The germline CDR1 and CDR2 sequences are DFQATT and SNEGSKA (reference sequence). CD45RO-CCR7+CD27+CD95- characterized naive CD8+ T cells. The sequencing input was naive CXCR3+ CD8+ T cells from blood. The subset denotes: CD45RO-CCR7+CD27+CD95- naive CD8+ T cells expressing CXCR3 (TNR3+). The chain couples TRBV20-1 to TRBJ2-7; lacking DNA, the TRBD1 call made by TCRdb goes unchecked. The clonotype was recovered from a human donor in good health. Some clones in this sample may be carry-over from other donors' samples. The CDR3 sequence: CSEGRLGANEQYF.